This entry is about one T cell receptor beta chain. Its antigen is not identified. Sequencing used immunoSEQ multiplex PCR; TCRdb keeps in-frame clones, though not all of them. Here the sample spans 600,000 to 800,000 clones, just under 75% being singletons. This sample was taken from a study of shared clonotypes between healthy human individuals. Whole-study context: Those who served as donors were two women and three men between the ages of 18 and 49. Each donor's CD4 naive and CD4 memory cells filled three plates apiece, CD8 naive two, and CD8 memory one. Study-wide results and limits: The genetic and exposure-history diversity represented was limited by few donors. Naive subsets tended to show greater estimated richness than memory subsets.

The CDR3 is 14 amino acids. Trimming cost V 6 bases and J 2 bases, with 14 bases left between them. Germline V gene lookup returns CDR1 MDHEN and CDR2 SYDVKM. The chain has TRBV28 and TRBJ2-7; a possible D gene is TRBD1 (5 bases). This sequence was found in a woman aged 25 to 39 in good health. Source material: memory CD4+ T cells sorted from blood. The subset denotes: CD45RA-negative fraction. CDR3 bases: TGTGCCAGCAGCAGCGAGACAGTGACCTACGAGCAGTACTTC. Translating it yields CASSSETVTYEQYF.